This is a list of T cell receptor beta chains from one sample in a study of regulatory T cells in long-lasting Graves disease. TCRdb analysed the multiplex PCR reads with MiXCR anew, one entry per CDR3 protein. The sample shows over 400,000 distinct CDR3 sequences, 14% of them seen only once. These data also featured in a second study, about T cells in Graves' hyperthyroidism and ophthalmopathy.

The sample in question was peripheral blood mononuclear cells (PBMCs), obtained at new diagnosis, from a patient treated with antithyroid drugs. The receptor source for this set is a woman in her 50s with Graves disease. Both conserved end residues are part of each CDR3. The D gene is left open where the match is weak. Clone size is not always given. Where it is, it says once, few, many or a class for expanded clones.

TRBV29-1	.	many	TRBJ2-5	CSVVGGAGQETQYF	TGCAGCGTTGTGGGCGGAGCGGGCCAAGAGACCCAGTACTTC
TRBV7-8	.	many	TRBJ1-2	CASSLAFGDGYTF	TGTGCCAGCAGCTTAGCTTTTGGGGATGGCTACACCTTC
TRBV9	.	many	TRBJ2-5	CASSVEGGRETQYF	TGTGCCAGCAGCGTAGAGGGGGGGCGTGAGACCCAGTACTTC
TRBV5-1	.	.	TRBJ1-4	CASSLGGGGTNEKLFF	TGCGCCAGCAGCTTGGGTGGTGGTGGAACTAATGAAAAACTGTTTTTT
TRBV11-2	TRBD1	.	TRBJ2-2	CASSPRQGVQPRGTGELFF	TGTGCCAGCAGCCCTAGACAGGGGGTTCAACCCCGAGGTACCGGGGAGCTGTTTTTT
TRBV27	.	.	TRBJ1-1	CASSLLSNTEAFF	TGTGCCAGCAGTTTATTGTCGAACACTGAAGCTTTCTTT
TRBV11-2	.	many	TRBJ2-7	CASSLPSSYEQYF	TGTGCCAGCAGCCTTCCAAGCTCCTACGAGCAGTACTTC
TRBV10-3	.	many	TRBJ1-3	CAITRGESSGNTIYF	TGTGCCATCACGAGGGGAGAGAGCTCTGGAAACACCATATATTTT
TRBV28	TRBD2	few	TRBJ2-5	CASSRVAGGPRETQYF	TGTGCCAGCAGTCGAGTAGCGGGAGGGCCCCGGGAGACCCAGTACTTC
TRBV28	.	many	TRBJ1-1	CASSLSRRTNTEAFF	TGTGCCAGCAGTTTATCTCGGCGGACGAACACTGAAGCTTTCTTT
TRBV19	TRBD1	.	TRBJ2-7	CASSPRQGLDEQYF	TGTGCCAGTAGTCCGAGACAGGGATTGGACGAGCAGTACTTC
TRBV5-5	.	.	TRBJ1-5	CASSLDPGSNQPQHF	TGTGCCAGCAGCTTGGACCCAGGTAGCAATCAGCCCCAGCATTTT
TRBV13	.	many	TRBJ2-5	CASSLGNNQETQYF	TGTGCCAGCAGCTTAGGTAACAACCAAGAGACCCAGTACTTC
TRBV2	TRBD1	many	TRBJ1-6	CASSTPRTGGRYNSPLHF	TGTGCCAGCAGTACACCTCGGACAGGGGGGCGATATAATTCACCCCTCCACTTT
TRBV6-1	.	many	TRBJ1-5	CASSGTDNQPQHF	TGTGCCAGCAGTGGGACAGACAATCAGCCCCAGCATTTT
TRBV4-2	.	few	TRBJ2-1	CASSSGSNNEQFF	TGTGCCAGCAGCTCCGGGAGTAACAATGAGCAGTTCTTC
TRBV28	.	few	TRBJ1-4	CASRDPATNEKLFF	TGTGCCAGCAGGGACCCTGCAACTAATGAAAAACTGTTTTTT
TRBV7-6	TRBD2	many	TRBJ2-1	CASSETSGSGYEQFF	TGTGCCAGCAGCGAAACTAGCGGGAGTGGTTATGAGCAGTTCTTC
TRBV14	TRBD1	many	TRBJ2-5	CASSHRTGGETQYF	TGTGCCAGCAGCCACCGGACAGGGGGGGAGACCCAGTACTTC
TRBV12-3/TRBV12-4	TRBD2	few	TRBJ2-5	CASSLDSGRETQYF	TGCGCCAGCAGTTTAGATAGCGGGAGGGAGACCCAGTACTTC
TRBV18	.	many	TRBJ1-5	CASSPIPRGGDQPQHF	TGTGCCAGCTCACCTATCCCCAGGGGAGGGGATCAGCCCCAGCATTTT
TRBV6-1	TRBD2	many	TRBJ2-1	CASSRLAGDYNEQFF	TGTGCCAGCTCAAGACTAGCGGGAGACTACAATGAGCAGTTCTTC
TRBV7-9	.	many	TRBJ2-7	CASSLESGEQYF	TGTGCCAGCAGCTTAGAGTCTGGCGAGCAGTACTTC
TRBV20-1	.	.	TRBJ2-7	CSAPGHQAHEQYF	TGCAGTGCTCCGGGCCACCAGGCGCACGAGCAGTACTTC
TRBV7-9	.	many	TRBJ2-1	CASSPRTTNEQFF	TGTGCCAGCAGCCCAAGGACTACCAATGAGCAGTTCTTC
TRBV18	TRBD1	few	TRBJ2-4	CASSPSLGQGLKNIQYF	TGTGCCAGCTCACCTTCTTTGGGACAGGGGCTCAAAAACATTCAGTACTTC
TRBV6-5	TRBD1	.	TRBJ1-5	CASSYGTASNQPQHF	TGTGCCAGCAGTTACGGGACAGCGAGCAATCAGCCCCAGCATTTT
TRBV9	TRBD2	many	TRBJ2-1	CASSGGRTSGIDEQFF	TGTGCCAGCAGCGGGGGGAGGACTAGCGGGATTGATGAGCAGTTCTTC
TRBV6-5	.	.	TRBJ1-3	CASSYSIVPGNTIYF	TGTGCCAGCAGTTACTCGATAGTGCCTGGAAACACCATATATTTT
TRBV6-5	TRBD1	many	TRBJ1-2	CASSSLRDRFHYGYTF	TGTGCCAGCAGTTCGCTCCGGGACAGATTCCACTATGGCTACACCTTC
TRBV28	.	many	TRBJ2-1	CASRHPTGYNEQFF	TGTGCCAGCAGGCACCCGACAGGTTACAATGAGCAGTTCTTC
TRBV27	.	.	TRBJ2-7	CASSLSYSYEQYF	TGTGCCAGCAGTTTATCGTACTCCTACGAGCAGTACTTC
TRBV9	TRBD1	.	TRBJ2-5	CASSVGTARQETQYF	TGTGCCAGCAGCGTTGGGACAGCCAGACAAGAGACCCAGTACTTC
TRBV20-1	.	many	TRBJ2-7	CSARRLGQRASYEQYF	TGCAGTGCTAGACGGCTAGGACAGAGGGCGTCCTACGAGCAGTACTTC
TRBV28	.	.	TRBJ2-7	CASSLLGAYNEQYF	TGTGCCAGCAGTCTACTGGGCGCCTACAATGAGCAGTACTTC
TRBV7-9	.	many	TRBJ2-1	CASSFDAETAYNEQFF	TGTGCCAGCAGCTTCGACGCCGAGACCGCATACAATGAGCAGTTCTTC
TRBV3-1	.	.	TRBJ1-1	CASGRVGWTEAFF	TGTGCCAGCGGCCGAGTTGGCTGGACTGAAGCTTTCTTT
TRBV27	TRBD1	.	TRBJ2-7	CASSPPPGTAHYEQYF	TGTGCCAGCAGTCCACCCCCCGGGACAGCCCACTACGAGCAGTACTTC
TRBV30	.	.	TRBJ1-2	CARGEGGTGTGGGYTF	TGTGCCCGAGGAGAGGGGGGCACCGGGACGGGAGGTGGCTACACCTTC
TRBV25-1	TRBD1	.	TRBJ2-7	CASSESGTGLLEQYF	TGTGCCAGCAGTGAATCCGGGACAGGATTGCTGGAGCAGTACTTC
TRBV28	.	few	TRBJ1-4	CASSLTQDEKLFF	TGTGCCAGCAGTTTAACCCAAGATGAAAAACTGTTTTTT
TRBV7-2	TRBD1	few	TRBJ2-7	CATGPGQGYEQYF	TGTGCCACCGGACCGGGACAGGGTTACGAGCAGTACTTC
TRBV7-9	.	few	TRBJ2-2	CASSFLISGGTGELFF	TGTGCCAGCAGCTTTCTAATTAGCGGAGGAACCGGGGAGCTGTTTTTT
TRBV5-5	.	few	TRBJ2-5	CASWGLARVPNQEAQYF	TGTGCCAGCTGGGGGCTAGCGAGGGTCCCAAATCAAGAGGCCCAGTACTTC
TRBV28	TRBD1	many	TRBJ2-5	CASSSTGKTQYF	TGTGCCAGCAGTTCGACAGGGAAGACCCAGTACTTC
TRBV6-4	TRBD1	few	TRBJ1-3	CARITGDGNTIYF	TGTGCCAGAATCACAGGGGATGGAAACACCATATATTTT
TRBV12-3/TRBV12-4	.	.	TRBJ2-2	CASSLDSERGGELFF	TGTGCCAGCAGCCTAGATAGCGAGAGGGGCGGGGAGCTGTTTTTT
TRBV5-4	.	few	TRBJ2-1	CASSVDWSAYNEQFF	TGTGCCAGCAGCGTTGACTGGAGCGCCTACAATGAGCAGTTCTTC
TRBV27	TRBD2	many	TRBJ2-7	CASSSRYLAWTSGYEQYF	TGTGCCAGCAGTTCGAGGTACTTGGCGTGGACTAGCGGATACGAGCAGTACTTC
TRBV12-3/TRBV12-4	.	many	TRBJ2-1	CASSLLGREYNEQFF	TGTGCCAGCAGTTTATTAGGGCGGGAATACAATGAGCAGTTCTTC
TRBV11-2	TRBD1	.	TRBJ2-3	CASSLGDRFSTDTQYF	TGTGCCAGCAGCTTAGGGGACAGGTTTTCCACAGATACGCAGTATTTT